A selection of T cell receptor beta chains follows, all from one sample in a study of T cells in Graves' hyperthyroidism and ophthalmopathy. One entry per CDR3 protein results from TCRdb running MiXCR on the multiplex PCR reads. The table records some 300,000 distinct CDR3 sequences, 10% to 15% of them present only once. The sample was blood. Receptors were obtained from a woman younger than 45 with Graves' hyperthyroidism that later progressed to Graves' ophthalmopathy. The CDR3 runs from the conserved cysteine through the conserved F or W. Fields, in order: V gene, J gene, D gene, clone size, CDR3 protein, CDR3 DNA. The D gene is left open where the match is weak. Rows give clone size only sometimes, using once, few, many, or a class for an expanded clone.

>TRBV7-2|TRBJ2-5|-|many
CASSPRTKETQYF
TGTGCCAGCAGCCCCAGGACGAAAGAGACCCAGTACTTC
>TRBV6-1|TRBJ1-1|-|many
CATIRRGGDNTEAFF
TGTGCCACCATCAGGAGAGGGGGGGATAACACTGAAGCTTTCTTT
>TRBV30|TRBJ2-2|TRBD2|many
CAPAGLAGEGDTGELFF
TGTGCCCCAGCGGGATTAGCGGGAGAAGGGGACACCGGGGAGCTGTTTTTT
>TRBV6-2/TRBV6-3|TRBJ1-4|-|-
CASSFSGPPVTNKKLFF
TGTGCCAGCAGTTTCTCCGGACCCCCCGTAACTAATAAAAAACTGTTTTTT
>TRBV27|TRBJ2-7|TRBD2|many
CASSLSAGASYEQYF
TGTGCCAGCAGTTTATCTGCGGGAGCCTCCTACGAGCAGTACTTC
>TRBV7-2|TRBJ1-2|-|many
CASSAGLGGGYTF
TGTGCCAGCAGTGCGGGGCTTGGTGGTGGCTACACCTTC
>TRBV4-1|TRBJ1-5|-|few
CASSPFGGPNQPQHF
TGCGCCAGCAGCCCTTTCGGGGGGCCGAATCAGCCCCAGCATTTT
>TRBV12-3/TRBV12-4|TRBJ2-7|-|few
CASSRPTEAGHEQYF
TGTGCCAGCAGTCGCCCGACGGAGGCCGGGCACGAGCAGTACTTC
>TRBV20-1|TRBJ2-3|-|many
CSARERGGGGDTQYF
TGCAGTGCTAGAGAAAGGGGGGGCGGAGGAGATACGCAGTATTTT
>TRBV9|TRBJ2-1|-|-
CASSFGQFYNEQFF
TGTGCCAGCAGCTTCGGACAGTTCTACAATGAGCAGTTCTTC
>TRBV7-2|TRBJ1-1|-|many
CASSERGRGSREAFF
TGTGCCAGCAGCGAGCGGGGGCGAGGGAGCAGGGAAGCTTTCTTT
>TRBV6-2/TRBV6-3|TRBJ2-1|-|many
CASSYSKFDPNEQFF
TGTGCCAGCAGTTACTCGAAATTCGACCCCAATGAGCAGTTCTTC
>TRBV18|TRBJ1-1|-|many
CASSSSENTEAFF
TGTGCCAGCTCATCCTCAGAGAACACTGAAGCTTTCTTT
>TRBV19|TRBJ1-2|TRBD1|many
CASSIFGGQSNYGYTF
TGTGCCAGTAGTATTTTCGGGGGACAGAGTAACTATGGCTACACCTTC
>TRBV6-2/TRBV6-3|TRBJ2-1|-|many
CASQWGGGGRNEQFF
TGTGCCAGCCAGTGGGGGGGAGGGGGACGGAATGAGCAGTTCTTC
>TRBV7-2|TRBJ2-3|-|many
CASSLARRTQYF
TGTGCCAGCAGCTTAGCTCGGCGTACGCAGTATTTT
>TRBV4-1|TRBJ2-7|TRBD2|-
CASSQIIAGLVPYEQYF
TGCGCCAGCAGCCAGATAATAGCGGGACTGGTCCCCTACGAGCAGTACTTC
>TRBV28|TRBJ1-4|TRBD1|many
CASSDRAEKLFF
TGTGCCAGCAGTGACAGGGCTGAAAAACTGTTTTTT
>TRBV6-2/TRBV6-3|TRBJ2-5|-|many
CASSYSSGTYQETQYF
TGTGCCAGCAGTTACTCGAGCGGAACGTACCAAGAGACCCAGTACTTC
>TRBV28|TRBJ2-3|-|many
CASSTVQGSTRMGTDTQYF
TGTGCCAGCAGCACCGTCCAGGGTTCCACTCGGATGGGCACAGATACGCAGTATTTT
>TRBV5-1|TRBJ1-1|TRBD1|-
CASSLFSGRGLFLTEAFF
TGCGCCAGCAGCTTGTTTTCGGGCAGGGGGTTATTCCTCACTGAAGCTTTCTTT
>TRBV13|TRBJ1-4|-|many
CASSFIGSEKLFF
TGTGCCAGCAGCTTTATCGGAAGTGAAAAACTGTTTTTT
>TRBV29-1|TRBJ2-3|TRBD1|-
CSAQGSTDTQYF
TGCAGCGCACAGGGGAGCACAGATACGCAGTATTTT
>TRBV27|TRBJ2-2|-|-
CAGSLRGSGGELFF
TGTGCCGGCAGTTTGAGAGGGTCTGGGGGGGAGCTGTTTTTT
>TRBV27|TRBJ2-1|-|few
CASSLSAGTFYPNEQFF
TGTGCCAGCAGTTTGAGTGCAGGGACTTTCTACCCCAATGAGCAGTTCTTC
>TRBV27|TRBJ2-4|-|-
CASSFLDRGIQYF
TGTGCCAGCAGTTTTTTAGACCGGGGCATTCAGTACTTC
>TRBV5-1|TRBJ1-1|-|-
CASSRTGRSETEAFF
TGCGCCAGCAGCAGGACGGGGAGGTCTGAGACTGAAGCTTTCTTT